This note documents a single T cell receptor (beta chain) sequence. Method: immunoSEQ multiplex PCR; TCRdb's copy keeps in-frame clones and lacks some. The sample contains approximately 220,000 clones, 70% to 90% of which appear only once. V lost 4 bases and J lost 5; bases outside the gene matches: 1. The CDR3 loop spans 14 amino acids. Germline V gene sequence: CDR1 MRHNA, CDR2 SNTAGT. The record originates from a study of blood T cell repertoires in COVID-19. The TCR sequence derives from a man in his forties or fifties with acute or convalescent COVID-19. Sample: peripheral blood. The V and J genes are TRBV6-4 and TRBJ1-5, with 11 bases identical to TRBD1. As DNA, the CDR3 is TGTGCCAGCAGTGGGACAGGGGGCCATCAGCCCCAGCATTTT. This translates into CASSGTGGHQPQHF.